This T cell receptor beta chain emerged from a study of blood T cell repertoires in COVID-19. Study as a whole: Both acute and convalescent COVID-19 samples were obtained from the United States, Italy and Spain.

Germline V gene lookup returns CDR1 MGHRA and CDR2 YSYEKL. Trimming pared 1 base from V and 2 bases from J, leaving 9 bases between. CDR3 length equals 15 residues. Authors' analysis steps: Reference gene primer amplification gave nucleated cell count estimates. Some clones are missing from TCRdb's copy, which holds only in-frame ones; the method was immunoSEQ multiplex PCR. V and J calls plus clone size are reproduced from that table; the DNA served to infer D and trimming. The sample includes almost 250,000 clones, roughly 86% of them seen just once. This rearrangement joins TRBV4-1 to TRBJ1-3, with D maybe TRBD1 (5 bases). Specimen: peripheral blood. The clonotype comes from a woman at least 80 years old with COVID-19, enrolled during active disease. The CDR3 DNA is TGCGCCAGCAGCCAAGCGGGGGGTGCTGGAAACACCATATATTTT. Translated: CASSQAGGAGNTIYF.